The rows below give T cell receptor beta chains drawn from one sample of a study of technical replicates of blood from a handful of donors. Clones were sequenced by immunoSEQ multiplex PCR, and TCRdb holds only the in-frame ones, with some missing. This table holds some 10,000 clones, 94% found once. The source material was PBMCs. The receptors derive from a human donor in good health. Both conserved end residues are part of each CDR3. Each record gives: clone size, J gene, V gene, D gene, CDR3 DNA, CDR3 protein. The D gene is left open where the match is weak. Some rows mark clone size as missing; the rest say once, few, many or name a class of expanded clone.

NA | TRBJ2-1 | TRBV5-5 | TRBD1 | TGTGCCAGCAGCTCCGGGACAGGGTTCTACAATGAGCAGTTCTTC | CASSSGTGFYNEQFF
NA | TRBJ2-5 | TRBV5-1 | TRBD1 | TGCGCCAGCAGCCCTGGACAGGCTGGAGAGACCCAGTACTTC | CASSPGQAGETQYF
NA | TRBJ1-5 | TRBV29-1 | NA | TGCAGCGTTAAAAAGGGGGAGGGTCAGCCCCAGCATTTT | CSVKKGEGQPQHF
NA | TRBJ2-7 | TRBV28 | NA | TGTGCCAGCAGTATTACAGGGTCGATCTCCTACGAGCAGTACTTC | CASSITGSISYEQYF
NA | TRBJ2-7 | TRBV10-3 | TRBD1 | TGTGCCATCAAAGATCAGACAGGGAGTCCCTACGAGCAGTACTTC | CAIKDQTGSPYEQYF
NA | TRBJ2-5 | TRBV5-4 | NA | TGTGCCAGCAGCAAAGGGAGCGTCGGTGGAGAGACCCAGTACTTC | CASSKGSVGGETQYF
NA | TRBJ2-1 | TRBV11-2 | TRBD2 | TGTGCCAGCAGCTGGACTAGCGGGAGGGATGAGCAGTTCTTC | CASSWTSGRDEQFF
NA | TRBJ2-5 | TRBV6-5 | TRBD1 | TGTGCCAGCAGTTACTCCATAAGGACAGGGGGGGAGACCCAGTACTTC | CASSYSIRTGGETQYF
NA | TRBJ2-3 | TRBV5-1 | NA | TGCGCCAGCAGAACACAAAGAGGGCTCGCAGATACGCAGTATTTT | CASRTQRGLADTQYF
NA | TRBJ2-4 | TRBV27 | TRBD1 | TGTGCCAGCAGTATTGGGACAGGTCTAATGAACATTCAGTACTTC | CASSIGTGLMNIQYF
NA | TRBJ2-7 | TRBV7-3 | NA | TGTGCCAGCAGCTTATCAGGGGGGATCTCCTACGAGCAGTACTTC | CASSLSGGISYEQYF
NA | TRBJ2-7 | TRBV2 | TRBD2 | TGTGCCAGCAGTGATCTAGCGGGAGACATGGTGGTGAACGAGCAGTACTTC | CASSDLAGDMVVNEQYF
once | TRBJ2-7 | TRBV7-6 | TRBD2 | TGTGCCAGCAGCCCGGGACTAGCGGGAGACCACGAGCAGTACTTC | CASSPGLAGDHEQYF
NA | TRBJ2-1 | TRBV5-6 | TRBD2 | TGTGCCAGCAGCAGCGGGACTAGCGGGCCTTTGCGGGAGCAGTTCTTC | CASSSGTSGPLREQFF
NA | TRBJ2-3 | TRBV29-1 | NA | TGCAGCGCCCGGGGGATGCCCACAGATACGCAGTATTTT | CSARGMPTDTQYF
NA | TRBJ1-1 | TRBV9 | TRBD1 | TGTGCCAGCAGCACCGGACAGGGCACTGAAGCTTTCTTT | CASSTGQGTEAFF
NA | TRBJ2-1 | TRBV9 | TRBD2 | TGTGCCAGCAGCGTTCACCTCTCGCGGGAGGGCTATGAGCAGTTCTTC | CASSVHLSREGYEQFF
NA | TRBJ2-7 | TRBV7-9 | TRBD1 | TGTGCCAGCAGCAAAACCATGACAGGGGATGGCGAGCAGTACTTC | CASSKTMTGDGEQYF
NA | TRBJ1-4 | TRBV11-2 | NA | TGTGCCAGCAGCTTAGTCAGGACTGGGGAAAAACTGTTTTTT | CASSLVRTGEKLFF
NA | TRBJ2-3 | TRBV5-8 | TRBD2 | TGTGCCAGCAGCCCGGTTTCGACTAGCGGGAGCACAGATACGCAGTATTTT | CASSPVSTSGSTDTQYF
NA | TRBJ1-1 | TRBV11-2 | NA | TGTGCCAGCAGCTTAGATTGGGGCCATAGGGGGAACACTGAAGCTTTCTTT | CASSLDWGHRGNTEAFF
NA | TRBJ2-5 | TRBV27 | NA | TGTGCCAGCAGTTTCCGGGTAGGGGGAGAGACCCAGTACTTC | CASSFRVGGETQYF
NA | TRBJ1-2 | TRBV9 | NA | TGTGCCAGCAGCGTAGCTCAGGGGCGAAAAGGCTACACCTTC | CASSVAQGRKGYTF
NA | TRBJ1-2 | TRBV5-5 | TRBD1 | TGTGCCAGCAGCCCAGGGACAGGAGAGGTTACTAGGGGCTACACCTTC | CASSPGTGEVTRGYTF
NA | TRBJ2-3 | TRBV7-3 | TRBD2 | TGTGCCAGCAGCCCAAGGACTAGCGGGACATGGAGCACAGATACGCAGTATTTT | CASSPRTSGTWSTDTQYF
NA | TRBJ2-1 | TRBV9 | NA | TGTGCCAGCAGCGTAGGGAGCGGACGCTCCTACAATGAGCAGTTCTTC | CASSVGSGRSYNEQFF
NA | TRBJ2-7 | TRBV6-1 | NA | TGTGCCAGCGAGGGTGATCTGAACGAGCAGTACTTC | CASEGDLNEQYF
NA | TRBJ1-5 | TRBV27 | TRBD1 | TGTGCCAGCAGCGCGGACAGGGGCCCTTATAGCAATCAGCCCCAGCATTTT | CASSADRGPYSNQPQHF
once | TRBJ2-7 | TRBV6-6 | NA | TGTGCCAGCAGTTACTCGACATCGGTGGTGTCCTACGAGCAGTACTTC | CASSYSTSVVSYEQYF
NA | TRBJ2-1 | TRBV15 | TRBD2 | TGTGCCACCAGCAGAGGACTAGCGGGAGACGGTGAGCAGTTCTTC | CATSRGLAGDGEQFF
NA | TRBJ1-5 | TRBV19 | NA | TGTGCCAGTAGTACCCAGATCCGTCAGCCCCAGCATTTT | CASSTQIRQPQHF
NA | TRBJ2-7 | TRBV11-2 | NA | TGTGCCAGCAGCCCCAACTACGAGCAGTACTTC | CASSPNYEQYF
NA | TRBJ2-7 | TRBV19 | TRBD1 | TGTGCCAGTAGTCTCCGACAGGGTACTGCCTACGAGCAGTACTTC | CASSLRQGTAYEQYF
NA | TRBJ2-7 | TRBV11-2 | NA | TGTGCCAGCAGCTACCCTTATGGGCGCTCCTACGAGCAGTACTTC | CASSYPYGRSYEQYF
NA | TRBJ2-5 | TRBV7-9 | TRBD2 | TGTGCCAGCAGCTTAGCCCTAGCGGGAGCCCAAGAGACCCAGTACTTC | CASSLALAGAQETQYF
NA | TRBJ1-1 | TRBV6-1 | TRBD1 | TGTGCCAGCAGTCAACTACAGGGGCGGGACACTGAAGCTTTCTTT | CASSQLQGRDTEAFF
NA | TRBJ2-3 | TRBV7-8 | TRBD2 | TGTGCCAGCAGCCCCCAACCGGGACTAGTGGCAGATACGCAGTATTTT | CASSPQPGLVADTQYF
NA | TRBJ1-4 | TRBV7-2 | TRBD1 | TGTGCCAGCAGCCCAAGGACAGGGGCTGAAAAACTGTTTTTT | CASSPRTGAEKLFF
NA | TRBJ2-7 | TRBV29-1 | TRBD2 | TGCAGCGGCATAGATCCCGGGGGGGAGCAGTACTTC | CSGIDPGGEQYF
NA | TRBJ2-1 | TRBV9 | TRBD2 | TGTGCCAGCAGCCCGCGGACTAGCTGGGACAATGAGCAGTTCTTC | CASSPRTSWDNEQFF